Reported below is one TCR beta chain. This entry belongs to a study of blood T cell repertoires in COVID-19. Background on the study: In each case, the material was cDNA or gDNA derived from T cells, B-cell-depleted T cells, or PBMCs.

Only in-frame clones appear in the TCRdb table, and some are missing; sequencing was by immunoSEQ multiplex PCR. The data show some 250,000 clones, about 83% seen once. Germline V lookup: CDR1 LNHDA, CDR2 SQIVND (reference sequence). V dropped 1 base and J dropped 3; count of bases not matched to a gene: 4. The CDR3 is made up of 16 amino acids. The TCR was taken from a man of 80 years or more with acute or convalescent COVID-19. The chain links TRBV19 to TRBJ2-1; 9 nucleotides line up with TRBD2. The sequenced sample consisted of peripheral blood. The DNA for the CDR3 is TGTGCCAGTAGTATAGGCCTAGCGGGGTTCTACAATGAGCAGTTCTTC. This translates into CASSIGLAGFYNEQFF.